Given below is one T cell receptor beta chain in context. The antigen is unknown. Vbeta (60) and Jbeta (13) primers were used in the PCR. Assay: immunoSEQ multiplex PCR; the TCRdb copy retains only in-frame clones and omits some. Of some 140,000 clones in the sample, more than 70% were seen once. In germline, CDR1 is LNHNV, CDR2 YYDKDF (reference sequence). The V gene end was trimmed by 0 bases and the J gene end by 4 bases; junction bases not matched to a gene: 2. The CDR3 is made up of 16 amino acids. This record comes from a study of cytomegalovirus exposure and HLA in healthy donors. Findings and caveats of the study: High sensitivity and specificity were reportedly achieved when the classifier diagnosed cytomegalovirus status. In an earlier analysis, in around 590 donors, most V segments appeared productive either ~90% or ~30% of the time. Reported findings show TCR beta sequences accurately forecast HLA-A and HLA-B alleles in most subjects. Among CMV-associated TCR beta chains, most appeared HLA-restricted in a later analysis.

The sample taken for sequencing was PBMCs. This clonotype was sampled from a man aged 25 to 40 in good health and CMV-seronegative. The rearrangement uses TRBV15 and TRBJ2-7; 14 nucleotides match TRBD2. For the CDR3, the DNA is TGTGCCACCAGCAGAGAGCGGACTAGCGGGGGGTACGAGCAGTACTTC. It translates to CATSRERTSGGYEQYF.